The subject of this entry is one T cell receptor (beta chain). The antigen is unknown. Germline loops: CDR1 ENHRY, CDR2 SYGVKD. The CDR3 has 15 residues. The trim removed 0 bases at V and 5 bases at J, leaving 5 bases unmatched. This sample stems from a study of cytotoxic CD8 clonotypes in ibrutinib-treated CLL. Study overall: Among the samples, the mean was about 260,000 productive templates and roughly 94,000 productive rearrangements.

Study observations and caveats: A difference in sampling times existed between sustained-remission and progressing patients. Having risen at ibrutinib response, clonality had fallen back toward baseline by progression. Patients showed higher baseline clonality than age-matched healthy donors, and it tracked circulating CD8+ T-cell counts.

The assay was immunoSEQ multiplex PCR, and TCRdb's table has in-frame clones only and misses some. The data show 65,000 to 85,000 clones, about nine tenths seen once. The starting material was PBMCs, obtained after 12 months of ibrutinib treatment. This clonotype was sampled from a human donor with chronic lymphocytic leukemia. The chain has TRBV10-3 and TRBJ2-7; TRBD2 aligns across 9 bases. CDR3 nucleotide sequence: TGTGCCATCAGTGAGTCTGAGCGGGGGGCCCACGAGCAGTACTTC. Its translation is CAISESERGAHEQYF.